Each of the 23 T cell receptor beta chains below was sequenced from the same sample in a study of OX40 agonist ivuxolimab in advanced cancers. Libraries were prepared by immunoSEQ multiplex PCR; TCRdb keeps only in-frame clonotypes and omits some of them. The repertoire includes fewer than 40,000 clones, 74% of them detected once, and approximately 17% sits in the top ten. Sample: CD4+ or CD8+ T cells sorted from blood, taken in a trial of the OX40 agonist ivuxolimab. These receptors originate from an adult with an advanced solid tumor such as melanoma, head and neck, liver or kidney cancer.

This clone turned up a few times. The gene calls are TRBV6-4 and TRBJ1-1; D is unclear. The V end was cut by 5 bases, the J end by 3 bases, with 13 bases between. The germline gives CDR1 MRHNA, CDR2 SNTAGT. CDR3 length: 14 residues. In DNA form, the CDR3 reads TGTGCCAGCAGTTACTTTCCCGTGGACACTGAAGCTTTCTTT. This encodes CASSYFPVDTEAFF.

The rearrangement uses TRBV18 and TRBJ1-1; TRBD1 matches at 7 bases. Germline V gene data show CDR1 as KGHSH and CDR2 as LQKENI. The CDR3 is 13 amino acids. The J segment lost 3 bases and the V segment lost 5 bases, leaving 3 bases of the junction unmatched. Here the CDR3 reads CASSATGDTEAFF. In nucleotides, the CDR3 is TGTGCCAGCTCAGCAACAGGGGACACTGAAGCTTTCTTT. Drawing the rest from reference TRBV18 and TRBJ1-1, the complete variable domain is NAGVMQNPRHLVRRRGQEARLRCSPMKGHSHVYWYRQLPEEGLKFMVYLQKENIIDESGMPKERFSAEFPKEGPSILRIQQVVRGDSAAYFCASSATGDTEAFFGQGTRLTVV.

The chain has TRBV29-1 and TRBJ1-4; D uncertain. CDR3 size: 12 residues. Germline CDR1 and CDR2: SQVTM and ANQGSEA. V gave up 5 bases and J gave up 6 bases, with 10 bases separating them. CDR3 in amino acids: CSVRHVDEKLFF. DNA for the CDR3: TGCAGCGTTCGACATGTAGATGAAAAACTGTTTTTT.

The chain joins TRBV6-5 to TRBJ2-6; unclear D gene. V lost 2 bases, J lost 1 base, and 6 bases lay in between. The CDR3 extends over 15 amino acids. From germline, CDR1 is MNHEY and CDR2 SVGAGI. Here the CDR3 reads CASSYLTSGANVLTF. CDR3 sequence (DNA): TGTGCCAGCAGTTACCTCACGTCTGGGGCCAACGTCCTGACTTTC.

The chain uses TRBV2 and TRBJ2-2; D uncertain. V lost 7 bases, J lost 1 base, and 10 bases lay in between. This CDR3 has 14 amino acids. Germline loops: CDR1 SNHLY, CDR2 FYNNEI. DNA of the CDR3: TGTGCCAGCACCATGGAACTGAACACCGGGGAGCTGTTTTTT. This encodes CASTMELNTGELFF.

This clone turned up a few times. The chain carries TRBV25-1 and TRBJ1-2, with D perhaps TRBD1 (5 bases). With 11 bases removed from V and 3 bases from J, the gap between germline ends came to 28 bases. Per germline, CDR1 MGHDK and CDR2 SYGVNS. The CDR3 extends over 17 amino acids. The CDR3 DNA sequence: TGTGCCTCCAAAGGGACCTTGGGGGAATTGGCGCACTATGGCTACACCTTC. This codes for CASKGTLGELAHYGYTF.

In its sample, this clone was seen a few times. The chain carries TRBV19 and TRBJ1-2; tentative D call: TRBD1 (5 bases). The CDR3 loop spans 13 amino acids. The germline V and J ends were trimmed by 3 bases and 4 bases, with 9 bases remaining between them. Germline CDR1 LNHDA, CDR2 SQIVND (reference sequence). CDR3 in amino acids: CASSISRGYGYTF. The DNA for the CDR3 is TGTGCCAGTAGTATTTCAAGGGGCTATGGCTACACCTTC. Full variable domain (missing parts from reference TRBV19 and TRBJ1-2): DGGITQSPKYLFRKEGQNVTLSCEQNLNHDAMYWYRQDPGQGLRLIYYSQIVNDFQKGDIAEGYSVSREKKESFPLTVTSAQKNPTAFYLCASSISRGYGYTFGSGTRLTVV.

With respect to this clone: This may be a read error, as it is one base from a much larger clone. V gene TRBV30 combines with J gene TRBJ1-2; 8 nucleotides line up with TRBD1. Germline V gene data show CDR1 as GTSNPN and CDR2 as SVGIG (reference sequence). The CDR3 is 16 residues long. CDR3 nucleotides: TGTGTCTGGAGTGTACAAGCGACAGGGGCCCCGTATGGCTACACCTTC. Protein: CVWSVQATGAPYGYTF.

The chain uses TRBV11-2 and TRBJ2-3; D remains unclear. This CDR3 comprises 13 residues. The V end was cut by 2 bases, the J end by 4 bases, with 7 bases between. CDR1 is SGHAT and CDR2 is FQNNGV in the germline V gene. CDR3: CASSLSAPDTQYF. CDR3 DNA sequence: TGTGCCAGCAGCTTATCCGCGCCAGATACGCAGTATTTT.

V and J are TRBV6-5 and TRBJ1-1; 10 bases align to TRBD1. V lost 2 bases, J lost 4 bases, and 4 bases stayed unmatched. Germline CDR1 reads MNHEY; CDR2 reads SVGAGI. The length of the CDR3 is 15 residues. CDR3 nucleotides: TGTGCCAGCAGTTACGGGAGGACAGGGGGCACTGAAGCTTTCTTT. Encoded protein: CASSYGRTGGTEAFF.

CDR3: CASSKGSNQPQHF. The DNA of the CDR3 is TGTGCCAGCAGTAAGGGGAGCAATCAGCCCCAGCATTTT. The chain is built from TRBV7-6 and TRBJ1-5; the D gene is possibly TRBD1 (5 bases). This CDR3 contains 13 residues. Trimming took off 6 bases at V and 1 base at J, with 7 bases between the two ends. Germline V CDR1 and CDR2: SGHVS, FNYEAQ.

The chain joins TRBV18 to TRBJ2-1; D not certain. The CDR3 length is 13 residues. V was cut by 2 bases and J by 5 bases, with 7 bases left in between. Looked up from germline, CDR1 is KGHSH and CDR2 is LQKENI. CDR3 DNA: TGTGCCAGCTCACCAAATGCGGACAATGAGCAGTTCTTC. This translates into CASSPNADNEQFF.

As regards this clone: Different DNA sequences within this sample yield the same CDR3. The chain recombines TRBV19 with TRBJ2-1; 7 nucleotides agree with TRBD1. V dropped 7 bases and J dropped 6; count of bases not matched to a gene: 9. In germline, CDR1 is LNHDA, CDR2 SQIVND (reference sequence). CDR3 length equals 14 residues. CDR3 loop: CASKETGIINEQFF. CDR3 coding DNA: TGTGCCAGTAAGGAGACAGGGATTATCAATGAGCAGTTCTTC.

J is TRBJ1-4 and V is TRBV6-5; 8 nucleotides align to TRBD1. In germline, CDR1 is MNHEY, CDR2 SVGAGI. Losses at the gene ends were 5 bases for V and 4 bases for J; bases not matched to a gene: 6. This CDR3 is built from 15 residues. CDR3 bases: TGTGCCAGCAGTCTCGACAGGGGCGTTAATGAAAAACTGTTTTTT. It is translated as CASSLDRGVNEKLFF.

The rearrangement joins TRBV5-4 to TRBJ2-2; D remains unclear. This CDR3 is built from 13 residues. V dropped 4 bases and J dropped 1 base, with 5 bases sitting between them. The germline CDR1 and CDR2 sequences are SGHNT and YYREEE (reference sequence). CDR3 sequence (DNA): TGTGCCAGCAGCGTGGGGAACACCGGGGAGCTGTTTTTT. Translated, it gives CASSVGNTGELFF.

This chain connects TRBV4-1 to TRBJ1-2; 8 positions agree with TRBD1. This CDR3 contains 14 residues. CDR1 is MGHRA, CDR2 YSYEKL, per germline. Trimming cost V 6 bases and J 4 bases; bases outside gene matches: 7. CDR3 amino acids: CASSQWTGSYGYTF. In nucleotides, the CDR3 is TGCGCCAGCAGTCAGTGGACAGGGAGCTATGGCTACACCTTC.

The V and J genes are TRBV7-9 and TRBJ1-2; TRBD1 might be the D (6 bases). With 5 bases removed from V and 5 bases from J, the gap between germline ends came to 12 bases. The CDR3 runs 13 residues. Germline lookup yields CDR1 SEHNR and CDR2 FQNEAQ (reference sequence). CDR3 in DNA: TGTGCCAGCAGCCCCGGACAGACTTATGGCTACACCTTC. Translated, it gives CASSPGQTYGYTF.

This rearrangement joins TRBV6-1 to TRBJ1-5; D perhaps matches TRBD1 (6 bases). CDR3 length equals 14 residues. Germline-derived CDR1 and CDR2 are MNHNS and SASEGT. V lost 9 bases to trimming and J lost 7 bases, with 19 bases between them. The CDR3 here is CASRVQGSGQPQHF. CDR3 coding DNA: TGTGCCAGTAGAGTTCAGGGGTCCGGGCAGCCCCAGCATTTT.

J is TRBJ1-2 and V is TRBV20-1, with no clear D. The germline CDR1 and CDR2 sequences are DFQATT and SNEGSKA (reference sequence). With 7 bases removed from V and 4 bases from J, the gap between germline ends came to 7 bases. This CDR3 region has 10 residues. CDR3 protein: CSVAAYGYTF. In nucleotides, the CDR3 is TGCAGTGTGGCAGCCTATGGCTACACCTTC.

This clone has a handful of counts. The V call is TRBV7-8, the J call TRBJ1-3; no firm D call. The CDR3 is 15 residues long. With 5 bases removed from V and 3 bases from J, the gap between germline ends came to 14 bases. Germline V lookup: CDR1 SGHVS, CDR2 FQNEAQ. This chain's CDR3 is CASSAGDKGGNTIYF. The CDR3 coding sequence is TGTGCCAGCAGCGCCGGGGATAAGGGTGGAAACACCATATATTTT.

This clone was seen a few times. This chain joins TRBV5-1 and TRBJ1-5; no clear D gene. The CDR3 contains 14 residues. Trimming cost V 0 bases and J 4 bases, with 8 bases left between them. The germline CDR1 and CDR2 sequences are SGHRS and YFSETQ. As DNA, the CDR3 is TGCGCCAGCAGCTTGGATGTCGGGAATCAGCCCCAGCATTTT. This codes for CASSLDVGNQPQHF.

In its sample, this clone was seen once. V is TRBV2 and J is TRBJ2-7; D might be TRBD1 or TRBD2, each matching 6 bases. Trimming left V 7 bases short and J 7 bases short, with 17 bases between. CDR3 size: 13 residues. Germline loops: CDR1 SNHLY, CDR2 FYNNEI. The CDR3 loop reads CASKGGGPGEQYF. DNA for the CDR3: TGTGCCAGCAAAGGAGGGGGGCCGGGAGAGCAGTACTTC.

The CDR3 spells CASSTGFHGYTF. CDR3 DNA: TGTGCCAGTAGTACAGGCTTTCATGGCTACACCTTC. The chain carries TRBV19 and TRBJ1-2; D gene uncertain. There are 12 residues in the CDR3. Germline V gene sequence: CDR1 LNHDA, CDR2 SQIVND (reference sequence). Trimming cost V 4 bases and J 6 bases, with 9 bases left between them.